Sequencing of this T cell receptor (beta chain) was carried out in a study of CD8 T cell repertoires and HIV-1 epitope variants. Across the whole study: Controls were a CMV, EBV and flu pool, Ebola AY9, and no peptide. Enriched T cells were co-cultured with equal autologous T cell-negative cells.

Turning to this clone: The antigen remains unidentified.

The germline V gene encodes CDR1 SGHTA and CDR2 FQGNSA. The CDR3 loop spans 14 amino acids. The V gene end was trimmed by 5 bases and the J gene end by 1 base; junction bases not matched to a gene: 2. The repertoire was sequenced with immunoSEQ multiplex PCR; TCRdb's copy has only in-frame clones and lacks some. The sample holds some 5,100 clones; 66% are singletons and the top ten take under 45%. Sequencing was carried out using cultured CD8+ T cells derived from PBMCs. This clonotype was sampled from a male donor with HIV. The V gene is TRBV7-2, the J gene TRBJ1-1; TRBD1 matches at 9 bases. The CDR3 spells CASSPGQGNTEAFF. The CDR3 DNA sequence: TGTGCCAGCAGCCCGGGACAGGGGAACACTGAAGCTTTCTTT.